The 26 T cell receptor beta chains listed next were all sequenced from one sample in a study of shared clonotypes between healthy human individuals. Generated by immunoSEQ multiplex PCR, the TCRdb table keeps only in-frame clones and is missing some. This table has around 720,000 clones, 73% appearing once. The sample taken for sequencing was memory CD4+ T cells sorted from blood. Subset denoted: CD45RA-negative fraction. The source is a woman under 40 in good health.

The CDR3 bases are TGTGCCAGCAGCATCGGGACAGCCCTCTTCTATGGCTACACCTTC. Encoded protein: CASSIGTALFYGYTF. The V call is TRBV7-8, the J call TRBJ1-2, with 7 positions matching TRBD1. The CDR3 runs to 15 residues. Per germline, CDR1 SGHVS and CDR2 FQNEAQ. V lost 5 bases to trimming and J lost 4 bases; unmatched junction nucleotides: 10.

The genes are TRBV7-8 and TRBJ1-2; no clear D. Per germline, CDR1 SGHVS and CDR2 FQNEAQ. This CDR3 has 16 amino acids. The V and J ends lost 5 bases and 0 bases respectively, with 16 bases between them. The CDR3 loop reads CASSLSPGASNYGYTF. The CDR3 coding sequence is TGTGCCAGCAGCCTTAGCCCGGGAGCATCTAACTATGGCTACACCTTC.

A few counts support this clone. The CDR3 region has the DNA TGCAGCGTTAGTCCAGATACGCAGTATTTT. Translation: CSVSPDTQYF. The chain combines TRBV29-1 with TRBJ2-3; D gene uncertain. Looked up from germline, CDR1 is SQVTM and CDR2 is ANQGSEA. Trimming took off 5 bases at V and 4 bases at J, with 4 bases between the two ends. The CDR3 runs to 10 residues.

The J gene is TRBJ2-7, the V gene TRBV5-1; D remains ambiguous. Trimming took 1 base from V and 6 from J, leaving 8 bases between them. The germline CDR1 and CDR2 sequences are SGHRS and YFSETQ. This CDR3 region has 12 residues. The CDR3 region is CASSLQAGEQYF. In DNA, the CDR3 is TGCGCCAGCAGCTTGCAGGCCGGCGAGCAGTACTTC.

The CDR3 reads CASSPGLAGIYNEQFF. CDR3 bases: TGTGCCAGCAGTCCGGGACTAGCGGGAATCTACAATGAGCAGTTCTTC. The chain employs TRBV6-6 and TRBJ2-1, with 13 bases matching TRBD2. Germline V gives CDR1 MNHNY, CDR2 SVGAGI (reference sequence). CDR3 length equals 16 residues. Unmatched junction bases numbered 4, after V lost 5 bases and J lost 3 bases.

The chain carries TRBV28 and TRBJ2-2; maybe TRBD2 (5 bases). The CDR3 runs to 13 residues. Trimming removed 6 bases at V and 4 bases at J, with 9 bases between. Germline lookup yields CDR1 MDHEN and CDR2 SYDVKM. The CDR3 DNA is TGTGCCAGCAGGGCCGGGGTCACCGGGGAGCTGTTTTTT. It translates to CASRAGVTGELFF.

This rearrangement joins TRBV7-9 to TRBJ1-2; 8 bases agree with TRBD1. With V trimmed by 5 bases and J by 2 bases, 7 bases remained unmatched. The germline gives CDR1 SEHNR, CDR2 FQNEAQ (reference sequence). CDR3 length: 15 residues. The CDR3 sequence is CASSVTGTGNYGYTF. The DNA of the CDR3 is TGTGCCAGCAGCGTTACCGGGACAGGAAACTATGGCTACACCTTC.

This chain connects TRBV14 to TRBJ2-7, with D uncertain. The V and J ends lost 6 bases and 1 base respectively, with 10 bases between them. Germline V CDR1 and CDR2: SGHDN, FVKESK. CDR3 size: 13 residues. The CDR3, as DNA: TGTGCCAGCAGTCGACAAAGGTCCTACGAGCAGTACTTC. Encoded protein: CASSRQRSYEQYF.

CDR3 region: CASRLADYNEQFF. The CDR3 coding sequence is TGTGCCAGCCGACTAGCCGACTACAATGAGCAGTTCTTC. The chain recombines TRBV27 with TRBJ2-1, with TRBD2 identical over 7 bases. Germline V gene sequence: CDR1 MNHEY, CDR2 SMNVEV (reference sequence). V lost 8 bases and J lost 3; bases outside the gene matches: 4. The CDR3 has 13 amino acids.

The chain couples TRBV5-4 to TRBJ2-1; D is undetermined. The CDR3 runs to 15 residues. CDR1 and CDR2 (germline): SGHNT, YYREEE (reference sequence). Trimming pared 10 bases from V and 3 bases from J, leaving 20 bases between. The CDR3 DNA reads as TGTGCCCTATCCTTCGGGCCTATTTACTACAATGAGCAGTTCTTC. Its translation: CALSFGPIYYNEQFF.

This clone was observed once. A read error may account for a junction end that differs from germline. The chain has TRBV5-1 and TRBJ2-7; a weak D match, TRBD2 (7 bases). The CDR3 is 14 amino acids. Germline loops: CDR1 SGHRS, CDR2 YFSETQ. The CDR3 region is CASSSSGGGSERYF. The DNA for the CDR3 is TGCGCCAGCAGCTCCTCCGGGGGCGGGAGCGAGCGGTACTTC.

This clone was seen a handful of times. The same CDR3 arises from other DNA sequences in this sample as well. The rearrangement joins TRBV5-1 to TRBJ1-5; 10 bases match TRBD1. CDR1 and CDR2 (germline): SGHRS, YFSETQ. After removal of 4 bases from V and 3 bases from J, the junction contained 4 bases not matched to a gene. This CDR3 spans 15 amino acids. CDR3 coding DNA: TGCGCCAGCAGCGTGGGACAGGGGCCCAATCAGCCCCAGCATTTT. It is translated as CASSVGQGPNQPQHF.

The sample holds one count of this clone. This chain connects TRBV7-9 to TRBJ2-7; D ambiguous. V was cut by 7 bases and J by 6 bases, with 19 bases left in between. From germline, CDR1 is SEHNR and CDR2 FQNEAQ (reference sequence). This CDR3 is 14 amino acids long. CDR3 region: CASIQGPAPSEQYF. The CDR3 DNA reads as TGTGCCAGCATCCAAGGACCCGCCCCATCCGAGCAGTACTTC. Together with reference TRBV7-9 and TRBJ2-7, the CDR3 gives the full variable domain: DTGVSQNPRHKITKRGQNVTFRCDPISEHNRLYWYRQTLGQGPEFLTYFQNEAQLEKSRLLSDRFSAERPKGSFSTLEIQRTEQGDSAMYLCASIQGPAPSEQYFGPGTRLTVT.

The genes are TRBV25-1 and TRBJ2-1; 12 bases are shared with TRBD2. The trim removed 3 bases at V and 5 bases at J, leaving 5 bases unmatched. This CDR3 has 16 amino acids. Germline V gives CDR1 MGHDK, CDR2 SYGVNS. Here the CDR3 DNA reads TGTGCCAGCAGTGACCCCGGGACTAGCGGGCACAATGAGCAGTTCTTC. Amino acids: CASSDPGTSGHNEQFF.

This clone was counted between two and nine times. The chain recombines TRBV30 with TRBJ1-1; D uncertain. The CDR3 has 14 amino acids. Germline V CDR1 and CDR2: GTSNPN, SVGIG (reference sequence). V shed 8 bases and J shed 1 base, with 17 bases lying between them. CDR3: CAPASNGRNTEAFF. The CDR3 DNA is TGTGCCCCCGCCAGTAACGGGAGGAACACTGAAGCTTTCTTT.

The V gene is TRBV25-1, the J gene TRBJ2-7; TRBD2 matches at 11 bases. This CDR3 has 15 residues. Trimming took 2 bases from V and 3 from J; bases not matched to a gene: 3. Germline-derived CDR1 and CDR2 are MGHDK and SYGVNS. In DNA form, the CDR3 reads TGTGCCAGCAGTGAACCCCTAGCGGGAGGCTACGAGCAGTACTTC. It encodes CASSEPLAGGYEQYF.

The rearrangement joins TRBV6-5 to TRBJ1-5, with TRBD1 as a possible D gene (5 bases). Germline-derived CDR1 and CDR2 are MNHEY and SVGAGI. V lost 4 bases to trimming and J lost 6 bases, with 13 bases between them. CDR3 length: 14 amino acids. In DNA, the CDR3 is TGTGCCAGCAGTTCACAGGTGGCGGGTCAGCCCCAGCATTTT. Encoded protein: CASSSQVAGQPQHF.

This clone was found many times. This chain joins TRBV6-5 and TRBJ2-7; 9 bases are shared with TRBD2. The CDR3 length is 13 residues. Trimming removed 6 bases from V and 7 bases from J; junction bases left unmatched: 7. Germline lookup yields CDR1 MNHEY and CDR2 SVGAGI. The DNA for the CDR3 is TGTGCCAGCAGATTAGCGGGAGCGGGGGAGCAGTACTTC. Protein: CASRLAGAGEQYF.

The chain combines TRBV5-1 with TRBJ2-3; 11 nucleotides agree with TRBD2. V shed 7 bases and J 0 bases; nucleotides not matched to a gene: 4. Germline assignment: CDR1 SGHRS and CDR2 YFSETQ. The CDR3 extends over 15 amino acids. The CDR3 reads CASLLAGGSTDTQYF. The DNA for the CDR3 is TGCGCCAGCCTCTTAGCGGGAGGGAGCACAGATACGCAGTATTTT.

The chain is built from TRBV5-5 and TRBJ1-2; D ambiguous. CDR3 size: 13 residues. V was shortened by 2 bases and J by 13 bases, with 18 bases between the two germline ends. Germline values: CDR1 SGHKS, CDR2 YYEKEE (reference sequence). The DNA for the CDR3 is TGTGCCAGCAGCTTTGACAATCTCCGCCTGGGCACCTTC. Translating gives CASSFDNLRLGTF.

This clone was found a few times. The V gene is TRBV7-2, the J gene TRBJ1-5; D is undetermined. The CDR3 covers 13 residues. The germline V and J ends were trimmed by 0 bases and 6 bases, with 6 bases remaining between them. CDR1 is SGHTA and CDR2 is FQGNSA in the germline V gene. The CDR3 loop reads CASSLAPTQPQHF. In DNA form, the CDR3 reads TGTGCCAGCAGCTTAGCGCCGACTCAGCCCCAGCATTTT.

This clone was found a few times. Being one base from a much bigger clone, this may be a read error. The sample has other DNA sequences that encode this CDR3 too. The V and J genes are TRBV5-1 and TRBJ2-2, with D uncertain. This CDR3 comprises 13 residues. V was cut by 1 base and J by 3 bases, with 4 bases left in between. Germline V gene sequence: CDR1 SGHRS, CDR2 YFSETQ. CDR3 bases: TGCGCCAGCAGCTTGACCGACACCGGGGAGCTGTTTTTT. Protein sequence: CASSLTDTGELFF.

The rearrangement uses TRBV19 and TRBJ2-6; TRBD1 might be the D (6 bases). Germline values: CDR1 LNHDA, CDR2 SQIVND (reference sequence). V was clipped by 10 bases and J by 0 bases, with 19 bases between them. CDR3 length equals 17 residues. In DNA form, the CDR3 reads TGTGCCACCCTTGGGGCCAGGGGAAGCTCTGGGGCCAACGTCCTGACTTTC. Its translation is CATLGARGSSGANVLTF.

This clone has a single count. J is TRBJ2-7 and V is TRBV15; 9 bases are shared with TRBD1. The CDR3 consists of 15 residues. CDR1 and CDR2 from the germline V gene are LNHNV and YYDKDF (reference sequence). Trimming cost V 0 bases and J 4 bases; bases outside gene matches: 4. CDR3 nucleotide sequence: TGTGCCACCAGCAGAGACGGGACAGGGATGTACGAGCAGTACTTC. Protein sequence: CATSRDGTGMYEQYF.

This clone was seen only a few times. The sample carries other DNA sequences with the same CDR3. The chain has TRBV19 and TRBJ1-5; 9 bases are a match to TRBD1. This CDR3 comprises 14 residues. Germline V gene lookup returns CDR1 LNHDA and CDR2 SQIVND (reference sequence). Germline trimming cut 7 bases from V and 2 bases from J; bases unmatched to any gene: 3. The CDR3 nucleotides read TGTGCCAGTACCAGACAGGGGGGCAATCAGCCCCAGCATTTT. Amino acid sequence: CASTRQGGNQPQHF.

This clone was counted only a few times. This sequence joins TRBV19 and TRBJ1-5; D unclear. Germline loops: CDR1 LNHDA, CDR2 SQIVND (reference sequence). Trimming shortened V by 3 bases and J by 3 bases, and 9 bases separated the two germline ends. There are 14 residues in the CDR3. The CDR3 loop reads CASSIRRPNQPQHF. CDR3 nucleotides: TGTGCCAGTAGTATCAGGCGGCCCAATCAGCCCCAGCATTTT.